The rows below give T cell receptor beta chains drawn from one sample of a study of blood T cell repertoires in COVID-19. Some clones are missing from TCRdb's copy, which holds only in-frame ones; the method was immunoSEQ multiplex PCR. This table has 250,000 to 300,000 clones, 90% to 95% appearing once. Sequenced material: peripheral blood. These receptors were taken from a woman between 25 and 40 years old with COVID-19, enrolled during active disease. Both conserved end residues are part of each CDR3. The D gene is left open where the match is weak. A clone size is listed for some rows: how often the clone was seen (once, few, many), or a class if it is expanded.

J: TRBJ1-6
size: NA
V: TRBV28
D: NA
CDR3: CATSLQTSSYNSPLHF
DNA: TGTGCCACCTCATTGCAGACTAGCTCCTATAATTCACCCCTCCACTTT

J: TRBJ2-7
size: NA
V: TRBV11-2
D: TRBD1
CDR3: CASSLGTLGQRPYEQYF
DNA: TGTGCCAGCAGCTTAGGTACGTTGGGACAGCGACCCTACGAGCAGTACTTC

J: TRBJ2-7
size: NA
V: TRBV30
D: NA
CDR3: CAWSVRQFSYEQYF
DNA: TGTGCCTGGAGTGTACGACAGTTCTCCTACGAGCAGTACTTC

J: TRBJ1-1
size: once
V: TRBV19
D: TRBD1
CDR3: CATSRGAGGETEAFF
DNA: TGTGCCACTTCCCGCGGGGCAGGGGGCGAGACTGAAGCTTTCTTT

J: TRBJ2-3
size: NA
V: TRBV14
D: NA
CDR3: CASSQDSGRTDTQYF
DNA: TGTGCCAGCAGCCAAGATAGCGGTCGCACAGATACGCAGTATTTT

J: TRBJ1-2
size: NA
V: TRBV6-5
D: NA
CDR3: CASSYEGGGYTF
DNA: TGTGCCAGCAGTTACGAGGGTGGAGGCTACACCTTC

J: TRBJ2-2
size: NA
V: TRBV10-3
D: NA
CDR3: CAISESPDTGELFF
DNA: TGTGCCATCAGTGAGTCTCCAGACACCGGGGAGCTGTTTTTT

J: TRBJ2-1
size: NA
V: TRBV29-1
D: TRBD2
CDR3: CSVEENTRLAGDNEQFF
DNA: TGCAGCGTTGAAGAAAATACCCGACTAGCGGGAGACAATGAGCAGTTCTTC

J: TRBJ2-2
size: NA
V: TRBV27
D: NA
CDR3: CASCRSERAGELFF
DNA: TGTGCCAGCTGTCGATCAGAGCGGGCCGGGGAGCTGTTTTTT

J: TRBJ1-3
size: once
V: TRBV5-1
D: NA
CDR3: CASSFDFVGGDSGNTIYF
DNA: TGCGCCAGCAGCTTTGATTTCGTCGGGGGAGACTCTGGAAACACCATATATTTT

J: TRBJ2-5
size: NA
V: TRBV7-9
D: TRBD2
CDR3: CASSFRLAGGETQYF
DNA: TGTGCCAGCAGCTTCCGACTAGCGGGAGGGGAGACCCAGTACTTC

J: TRBJ1-5
size: once
V: TRBV5-6
D: NA
CDR3: CASSFNRARNQPQHF
DNA: TGTGCCAGCAGCTTTAACAGGGCCCGCAATCAGCCCCAGCATTTT

J: TRBJ1-1
size: few
V: TRBV12-5
D: NA
CDR3: CASGLGRNTEAFF
DNA: TGTGCTAGTGGTTTGGGGAGGAACACTGAAGCTTTCTTT

J: TRBJ2-7
size: NA
V: TRBV18
D: NA
CDR3: CASSPIMEGSEQYF
DNA: TGTGCCAGCTCACCAATCATGGAGGGCAGCGAGCAGTACTTC

J: TRBJ1-1
size: NA
V: TRBV28
D: NA
CDR3: CASSSETITEAFF
DNA: TGTGCCAGCAGTTCAGAGACAATAACTGAAGCTTTCTTT

J: TRBJ2-1
size: NA
V: TRBV6-5
D: NA
CDR3: CASTGGSSYNEQFF
DNA: TGTGCCAGCACCGGGGGTAGCTCCTACAATGAGCAGTTCTTC